Below, one T cell receptor (beta chain) is given with its context. Its antigen is still unknown. As the CDR3 is not closed by the conserved phenylalanine or tryptophan, this likely results from a read error. Library preparation followed earlier protocols using designated TCR primers. Each CDR3 protein is one row after TCRdb ran MiXCR on the PCR reads. The table records about 510,000 distinct CDR3 sequences, roughly a fifth of them present only once. The entry originates in a study of molecular identifiers for immune sequencing clone quantification. Study observations and caveats: The study found clones above 20 RNA copies held over 99% of effector molecules and under 1% in naive cells.

This CDR3 spans 13 amino acids. Material for sequencing was naive CD8+ T cells from blood, with Jurkat cell RNA spiked in. Stated subset: FACS-sorted CD8+CD4-CCR7+CD45RA+ naive T cells. V gene TRBV12-3 or TRBV12-4 combines with J gene TRBJ1-1; the D is unclear. This sequence originates from a human donor in good health. Some libraries in this study had Jurkat cell RNA spiked in. CDR3 DNA: TGCGCCAGCAGTCCCGGGCTTAACACTGAAGCTTTCCTT. This sequence encodes CASSPGLNTEAFL.